The 14 T cell receptor beta chains below come from one sample, sequenced in a study of blood T cells in healthy people across ages (dated by TCRdb to between 2014 and 2017). Library method: 5' RACE. The sequencing machine was an Illumina HiSeq 2500. A second roughly 6 to 12 cycle PCR used a sample-barcoded 5' primer and a J-beta primer mix. TCRdb redid the processing of the public reads, applying fastp at Q25 and MiXCR, and retained in-frame beta chains. Every distinct CDR3 protein forms one entry, paired with its most common genes and DNA. The sample data list roughly 1,700,000 distinct CDR3 sequences, and about 28% of these were observed just once. 7.7% of the sample comes from the top ten. Specimen: blood. All receptors come from a woman in her twenties or thirties in good health.

The rearrangement links TRBV2 to TRBJ1-5; D not certain. Trimming removed 2 bases at V and 6 bases at J, with 5 bases between. This CDR3 has 12 amino acids. Germline lookup yields CDR1 SNHLY and CDR2 FYNNEI. The CDR3 sequence is CASSESSQPQHF. Here the CDR3 DNA reads TGTGCCAGCAGTGAATCCAGTCAGCCCCAGCATTTT.

This clonotype has a handful of counts. V gene TRBV5-1 combines with J gene TRBJ2-1; no clear D gene. Trimming took off 1 base at V and 4 bases at J, with 9 bases between the two ends. CDR1 is SGHRS and CDR2 is YFSETQ in the germline V gene. This CDR3 has 14 residues. The CDR3 spells CASSLSTEYNEQFF. As DNA, the CDR3 is TGCGCCAGCAGCTTGTCAACGGAATACAATGAGCAGTTCTTC.

The chain joins TRBV12-3 or TRBV12-4 to TRBJ1-5, with 11 bases matching TRBD1. Trimming removed 5 bases from V and 1 base from J; junction bases left unmatched: 7. This CDR3 is 17 amino acids long. The CDR3 DNA follows: TGTGCCAGCAGTCTCGGACAGGGGGCGGGGAGCAATCAGCCCCAGCATTTT. It yields the protein CASSLGQGAGSNQPQHF.

The V and J genes are TRBV7-9 and TRBJ1-1; D remains unclear. This CDR3 region has 15 residues. The V end lost 5 bases, the J end lost 1 base, and 14 bases lay between the germline ends. Germline V gene sequence: CDR1 SEHNR, CDR2 FQNEAQ (reference sequence). For the CDR3, the DNA is TGTGCCAGCAGCCCCCCGGCGATCGGGAACACTGAAGCTTTCTTT. Translated: CASSPPAIGNTEAFF.

This clonotype was seen ten or more times. The rearrangement links TRBV5-1 to TRBJ2-1; 11 nucleotides align to TRBD2. Germline V CDR1 and CDR2: SGHRS, YFSETQ. This CDR3 spans 14 amino acids. Trimming cost V 2 bases and J 10 bases; bases outside gene matches: 5. CDR3 DNA sequence: TGCGCCAGCAGCTTTAGCGGGAGGGCCGGGGAGCAGTTCTTC. Translation gives CASSFSGRAGEQFF.

The chain joins TRBV7-2 to TRBJ1-1, with 9 bases fitting TRBD1. The germline gives CDR1 SGHTA, CDR2 FQGNSA. Trimming cost V 4 bases and J 3 bases; bases outside gene matches: 6. The CDR3 is 15 residues long. CDR3 region: CASSSDRGEDTEAFF. The CDR3 nucleotides read TGTGCCAGCAGCTCGGACAGGGGCGAGGACACTGAAGCTTTCTTT.

A remark on this clonotype: No conserved phenylalanine or tryptophan ends this CDR3, so it is likely a read error. The gene calls are TRBV5-1 and TRBJ2-2; 7 nucleotides align to TRBD1. The junction had 0 bases not matched to a gene; V was cut back by 5 bases and J by 5 bases. The CDR3 sequence is 12 residues long. Germline V lookup: CDR1 SGHRS, CDR2 YFSETQ. In DNA, the CDR3 is TGCGCCAGCAGGACAGGGACCGGGGAGCTGTTTTTG. Its translation: CASRTGTGELFL.

This clonotype appeared many times. The chain has TRBV7-6 and TRBJ1-2; D is ambiguous. CDR1 is SGHVS, CDR2 FNYEAQ, per germline. V lost 1 base, J lost 8 bases, and 17 bases lay in between. The CDR3 runs 15 residues. The CDR3 reads CASSLVSLGEEGYTF. The CDR3 DNA reads TGTGCCAGCAGCTTAGTCTCGCTTGGTGAGGAGGGCTACACCTTC.

On this clonotype: A read error may produce the germline difference seen at one junction end. This chain uses TRBV7-9 with TRBJ2-1; a weak D match, TRBD2 (6 bases). This CDR3 is built from 14 residues. CDR1 is SEHNR and CDR2 is FQNEAQ in the germline V gene (reference sequence). CDR3 loop: CASSQAQDYNVQFF. The DNA of the CDR3 is TGTGCCAGCAGCCAAGCGCAGGACTACAATGTGCAGTTCTTC.

This clonotype was detected a few times. At one boundary the junction diverges from the germline segment, which might be a read error. The V call is TRBV5-8, the J call TRBJ1-2; D unclear. Germline loops: CDR1 SGHTS, CDR2 YDEGEE. CDR3 length equals 13 residues. CDR3 DNA: TGTGCCGGCAGCTTGGACTTTAACTATGGCTACACCTTC. It yields the protein CAGSLDFNYGYTF.

This clonotype has at least ten counts. The chain carries TRBV12-3 or TRBV12-4 and TRBJ2-7, with a tentative D call TRBD1 (6 bases). The V end lost 3 bases, the J end lost 2 bases, and 11 bases lay between the germline ends. The CDR3 is 14 amino acids. The CDR3 spells CASSFLDRTYEQYF. CDR3 bases: TGTGCCAGCAGTTTTCTAGACAGGACCTACGAGCAGTACTTC.

There are a few counts of this clonotype. The chain is built from TRBV3-1 and TRBJ2-1; D is perhaps TRBD1 (5 bases). Germline values: CDR1 LGHDT, CDR2 YNNKEL (reference sequence). The CDR3 contains 15 residues. Trimming shortened V by 2 bases and J by 0 bases, and 8 bases separated the two germline ends. The chain's CDR3 is CASSQSDSSYNEQFF. The CDR3, as DNA: TGTGCCAGCAGCCAATCAGACAGCTCCTACAATGAGCAGTTCTTC.

A note on this clonotype: A much larger clone lies one base from this, so it may be a read error. V gene TRBV12-3 or TRBV12-4 combines with J gene TRBJ2-1; D perhaps matches TRBD2 (5 bases). This CDR3 has 14 residues. The CDR3 protein is CVSSLSHSGNEQFF. The CDR3 region has the DNA TGTGTCAGCAGTTTATCACATTCGGGGAATGAGCAGTTCTTC.

This clonotype has a handful of counts. V is TRBV7-9 and J is TRBJ2-5; D might be TRBD1 (6 bases). There are 15 residues in the CDR3. Looked up from germline, CDR1 is SEHNR and CDR2 is FQNEAQ (reference sequence). V was trimmed by 0 bases and J by 1 base, leaving 9 bases between them. The CDR3 reads CASSLAQGTQETQYF. The CDR3 coding sequence is TGTGCCAGCAGCTTAGCCCAGGGGACCCAAGAGACCCAGTACTTC.